This is a list of T cell receptor beta chains from one sample in a study of CD8+ T cells in alopecia areata. Clones were read by immunoSEQ multiplex PCR, and TCRdb kept only the in-frame ones, dropping some. The sample shows about 180,000 clones, about 53% of them seen only once. Sequenced here: CD8+ T cells sorted from blood, sampled at week 24, from a patient treated with tofacitinib. These TCRs come from a human donor with alopecia areata. CDR3s include the opening cysteine and the closing phenylalanine or tryptophan. A D gene is named only where the DNA matches it firmly. Rows give clone size only sometimes, using once, few, many, or a class for an expanded clone.

j_call clone_size d_call v_call cdr3_aa cdr3_nt
TRBJ1-1 NA TRBD1 TRBV6-5 CASSTPDRLAFF TGTGCCAGCAGTACCCCGGACAGGCTGGCTTTCTTT
TRBJ2-3 few NA TRBV9 CASSVDADTQYF TGTGCCAGCAGCGTAGATGCAGATACGCAGTATTTT
TRBJ2-5 NA NA TRBV6-6 CASSYSASQETQYF TGTGCCAGCAGTTACTCGGCCAGTCAAGAGACCCAGTACTTC
TRBJ1-1 NA TRBD1 TRBV9 CASSEGGQGNTEAFF TGTGCCAGCAGCGAGGGGGGACAGGGGAACACTGAAGCTTTCTTT
TRBJ1-6 NA TRBD1 TRBV25-1 CASSGTGVSPLHF TGTGCCAGCAGTGGGACAGGGGTTTCACCCCTCCACTTT
TRBJ1-2 NA NA TRBV29-1 CSVQTGFYGYTF TGCAGCGTCCAGACTGGTTTCTATGGCTACACCTTC
TRBJ1-1 NA NA TRBV5-1 CASKGDPSLNTEAFF TGCGCCAGCAAGGGGGACCCCAGTTTGAACACTGAAGCTTTCTTT
TRBJ1-5 NA NA TRBV30 CAWGLLGEDNQPQHF TGTGCCTGGGGTCTATTAGGGGAGGACAATCAGCCCCAGCATTTT
TRBJ2-1 NA NA TRBV4-3 CASSQVYGGRVVNEQFF TGCGCCAGCAGCCAAGTTTATGGGGGCAGGGTTGTGAATGAGCAGTTCTTC
TRBJ1-2 NA NA TRBV10-2 CASSEWGEDYGYTF TGCGCCAGCAGTGAGTGGGGGGAGGACTATGGCTACACCTTC
TRBJ1-1 few NA TRBV30 CAWSVLGTDEAFF TGTGCCTGGAGTGTACTGGGGACTGACGAAGCTTTCTTT
TRBJ2-7 few NA TRBV29-1 CSVASTYYEQYF TGCAGCGTTGCCTCAACCTACTACGAGCAGTACTTC
TRBJ2-1 NA TRBD2 TRBV4-3 CASSRPTSGGPNEQFF TGCGCCAGCAGCCGCCCGACTAGCGGGGGGCCCAATGAGCAGTTCTTC
TRBJ1-1 few NA TRBV14 CASSQGVRIEAFF TGTGCCAGCAGCCAAGGTGTGCGGATTGAAGCTTTCTTT
TRBJ2-3 NA NA TRBV19 CASSISSDTQYF TGTGCCAGTAGTATTAGTTCAGATACGCAGTATTTT
TRBJ2-5 NA NA TRBV7-3 CASSLGDQETQYF TGTGCCAGCAGCTTAGGGGACCAGGAGACCCAGTACTTC
TRBJ1-3 NA TRBD1 TRBV7-2 CASSPDGTGWFAGNTIYF TGTGCCAGCAGCCCCGATGGGACAGGGTGGTTTGCTGGAAACACCATATATTTT
TRBJ2-1 NA TRBD2 TRBV25-1 CASRLAGAYNEQFF TGTGCCAGCAGACTAGCGGGGGCGTACAATGAGCAGTTCTTC
TRBJ2-7 once TRBD1 TRBV7-6 CASSPGTENYEQYF TGTGCCAGCAGTCCCGGGACAGAGAACTACGAGCAGTACTTC
TRBJ2-1 NA TRBD2 TRBV30 CAWSAVAGGEQFF TGTGCCTGGTCGGCGGTAGCGGGGGGAGAGCAGTTCTTC
TRBJ2-7 NA NA TRBV4-3 CASSQAVGQFYEQYF TGCGCCAGCAGCCAAGCGGTAGGGCAGTTCTACGAGCAGTACTTC
TRBJ2-3 few TRBD2 TRBV7-2 CASRVSGGAGTDTQYF TGTGCCAGCAGGGTTAGCGGGGGGGCCGGCACAGATACGCAGTATTTT
TRBJ2-6 NA NA TRBV7-2 CASSSGAFGANVLTF TGTGCCAGCAGCTCCGGGGCGTTCGGGGCCAACGTCCTGACTTTC
TRBJ2-2 few NA TRBV30 CAWNVGVPGELFF TGTGCCTGGAATGTCGGAGTCCCCGGGGAGCTGTTTTTT
TRBJ2-5 NA NA TRBV30 CAWSVSSPETQYF TGTGCCTGGAGTGTCTCTAGCCCGGAGACCCAGTACTTC
TRBJ2-1 NA NA TRBV5-1 CASSLQGFVNEQFF TGCGCCAGCAGCTTGCAGGGATTTGTAAATGAGCAGTTCTTC
TRBJ2-3 NA TRBD2 TRBV29-1 CSVEASGGTDTQYF TGCAGCGTTGAGGCTAGCGGGGGGACGGATACGCAGTATTTT
TRBJ1-2 NA NA TRBV4-3 CASSQDMTVYGYTF TGCGCCAGCAGCCAAGATATGACTGTGTATGGCTACACCTTC